Below, 8 T cell receptor beta chains from the same sample are listed, as sequenced in a study of read filtering for tumor transcriptome and immune sequencing. Molecular barcoded adaptors covering alpha/delta and beta/gamma chains were used on roughly 400 ng RNA. A single record per CDR3 protein comes from TCRdb applying MiXCR to the reads. The sample lists around 130,000 distinct CDR3 sequences, approximately 13% occurring once. The specimen was a population of CD138-negative cells sorted from bone marrow. These receptors all come from a donor aged 40 or older with multiple myeloma.

A note on this clonotype: At one end the junction does not follow the germline gene, possibly because of a read error. The rearrangement links TRBV5-1 to TRBJ2-1; 13 positions match TRBD2. The CDR3 extends over 15 amino acids. Germline CDR1 SGHRS, CDR2 YFSETQ. The CDR3 bases are TGCGCCAGCAGACGGACTAGCGGGGGTTTCAATGAGCAATTCTTC. Amino acids: CASRRTSGGFNEQFF.

The chain is built from TRBV25-1 and TRBJ2-1; 8 positions match TRBD1. With 3 bases clipped from V and 10 bases from J, the junction kept 11 bases outside the gene matches. Germline assignment: CDR1 MGHDK and CDR2 SYGVNS. CDR3 length: 15 residues. CDR3 residues: CASSDPDRVDEEQFF. For the CDR3, the DNA is TGTGCCAGCAGTGATCCGGACAGGGTTGATGAGGAGCAGTTCTTC. The variable domain in full, with the rest retrieved from reference TRBV25-1 and TRBJ2-1, is EADIYQTPRYLVIGTGKKITLECSQTMGHDKMYWYQQDPGMELHLIHYSYGVNSTEKGDLSSESTVSRIRTEHFPLTLESARPSHTSQYLCASSDPDRVDEEQFFGPGTRLTVL.

This clonotype was recorded many times. The chain employs TRBV4-1 and TRBJ1-1; no reliable D call. Germline loops: CDR1 MGHRA, CDR2 YSYEKL. The CDR3 covers 14 residues. V was shortened by 0 bases and J by 4 bases, with 9 bases between the two germline ends. The CDR3 here is CASSQEAGLTEAFF. The CDR3 region has the DNA TGCGCCAGCAGCCAAGAGGCAGGACTCACTGAAGCTTTCTTT.

As to this clonotype: A much larger clone lies one base from this, so it may be a read error. The chain combines TRBV25-1 with TRBJ1-1; D is uncertain. There are 11 residues in the CDR3. Germline loops: CDR1 MGHDK, CDR2 SYGVNS. Here the CDR3 DNA reads TGTGCCAGCAGGGAGGGCACTGAAGCTCTCTTT. This gives the protein CASREGTEALF. The variable domain in full, completed from reference TRBV25-1 and TRBJ1-1, reads EADIYQTPRYLVIGTGKKITLECSQTMGHDKMYWYQQDPGMELHLIHYSYGVNSTEKGDLSSESTVSRIRTEHFPLTLESARPSHTSQYLCASREGTEALFGQGTRLTVV.

This chain uses TRBV5-1 with TRBJ2-7, with 11 bases that match TRBD2. The CDR3 runs 15 residues. J gave up 3 bases and V 0 bases, and 2 bases lay outside the gene matches. Per the germline V gene, CDR1 is SGHRS and CDR2 is YFSETQ. CDR3 nucleotides: TGCGCCAGCAGCTTGGAGACTAGCGGGAACTACGAGCAGTACTTC. Translated: CASSLETSGNYEQYF.

The sample holds many counts of this clonotype. The chain has TRBV20-1 and TRBJ2-7; D uncertain. This CDR3 spans 11 amino acids. Germline V gives CDR1 DFQATT, CDR2 SNEGSKA (reference sequence). V was trimmed by 6 bases and J by 4 bases, leaving 10 bases between them. CDR3 loop: CSALDGYEQYF. Here the CDR3 DNA reads TGCAGTGCCTTGGACGGATACGAGCAGTACTTC.

Concerning this clonotype: This may arise from a read error, as a much more abundant clone is one base away. This rearrangement joins TRBV4-1 to TRBJ2-3; D might be TRBD1 (6 bases). Per germline, CDR1 MGHRA and CDR2 YSYEKL. CDR3 length: 16 residues. V was clipped by 0 bases and J by 2 bases, with 12 bases between them. The CDR3 coding sequence is TGCGCCAGCAGCCAAGATAGTACAGGGCCCACAGATACGCAGTATTTT. It codes for CASSQDSTGPTDTQYF.

The J gene is TRBJ2-1, the V gene TRBV7-9; D not resolved. The CDR3 length is 14 residues. The V and J ends lost 6 bases and 6 bases respectively, with 15 bases between them. Per germline, CDR1 SEHNR and CDR2 FQNEAQ (reference sequence). The CDR3 DNA follows: TGTGCCAGCAGACTCGGCCCCCCTGGCAATGAGCAGTTCTTC. Translating it yields CASRLGPPGNEQFF. The complete variable domain, with remaining parts taken from reference TRBV7-9 and TRBJ2-1, reads DTGVSQNPRHKITKRGQNVTFRCDPISEHNRLYWYRQTLGQGPEFLTYFQNEAQLEKSRLLSDRFSAERPKGSFSTLEIQRTEQGDSAMYLCASRLGPPGNEQFFGPGTRLTVL.